This TCR beta chain came from a study of blood T cells in healthy people across ages. General study points: In long-lived donors, naive CD4+ cell counts and diversity exceeded those of aged donors.

This clonotype has a handful of counts. The antigen is undetermined. Alongside a J-beta primer mix, a sample-barcoded 5' primer served in a second PCR lasting roughly 6 to 12 cycles. Using its own MiXCR run on the 5' RACE reads, TCRdb lists one record per CDR3 protein. Of 550,000 to 700,000 distinct CDR3 sequences in the sample, about 25% were seen once. The germline V and J ends were trimmed by 6 bases and 2 bases, with 13 bases remaining between them. CDR3 length: 14 residues. CDR1 and CDR2 from the germline V gene are MNHEY and SVGAGI. The chain uses TRBV6-5 and TRBJ1-2; perhaps TRBD1 as D (6 bases). Sequenced sample: blood. The clonotype was recovered from a woman aged 70-85 years in good health. Written as DNA, the CDR3 is TGTGCCAGCAGGCACAGGGATATGAACTATGGCTACACCTTC. Translated: CASRHRDMNYGYTF.